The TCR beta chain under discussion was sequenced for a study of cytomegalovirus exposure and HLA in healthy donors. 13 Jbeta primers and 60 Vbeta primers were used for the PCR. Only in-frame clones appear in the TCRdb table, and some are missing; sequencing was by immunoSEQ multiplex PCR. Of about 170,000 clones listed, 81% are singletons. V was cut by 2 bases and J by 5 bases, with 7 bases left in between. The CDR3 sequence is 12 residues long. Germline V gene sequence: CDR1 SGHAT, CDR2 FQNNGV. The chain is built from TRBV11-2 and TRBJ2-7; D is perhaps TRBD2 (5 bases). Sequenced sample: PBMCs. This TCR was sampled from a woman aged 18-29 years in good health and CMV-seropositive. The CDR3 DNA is TGTGCCAGCAGCTTACGGGGTGACGAGCAGTACTTC. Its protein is CASSLRGDEQYF.